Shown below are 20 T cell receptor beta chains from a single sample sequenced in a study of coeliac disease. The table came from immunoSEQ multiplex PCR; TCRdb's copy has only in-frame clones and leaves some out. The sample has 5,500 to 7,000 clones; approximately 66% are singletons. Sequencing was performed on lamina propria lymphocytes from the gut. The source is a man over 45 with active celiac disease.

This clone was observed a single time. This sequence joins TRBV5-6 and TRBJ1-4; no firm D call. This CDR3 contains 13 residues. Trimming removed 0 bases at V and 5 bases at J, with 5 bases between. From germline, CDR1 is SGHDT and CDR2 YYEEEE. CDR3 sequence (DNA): TGTGCCAGCAGCTTGGGACAAAATGAAAAACTGTTTTTT. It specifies CASSLGQNEKLFF.

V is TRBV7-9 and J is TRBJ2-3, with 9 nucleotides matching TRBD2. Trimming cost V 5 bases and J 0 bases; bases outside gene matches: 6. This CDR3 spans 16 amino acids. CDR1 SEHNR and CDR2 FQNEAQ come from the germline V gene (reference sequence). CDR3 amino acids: CASSADSGRSTDTQYF. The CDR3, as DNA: TGTGCCAGCAGCGCCGACAGCGGGAGGAGCACAGATACGCAGTATTTT.

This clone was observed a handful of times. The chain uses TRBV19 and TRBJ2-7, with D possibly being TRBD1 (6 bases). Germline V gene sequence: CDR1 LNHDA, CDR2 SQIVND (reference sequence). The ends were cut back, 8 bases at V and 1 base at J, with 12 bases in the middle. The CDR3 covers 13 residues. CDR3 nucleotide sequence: TGTGCCAGTGGCAGGGGTGGGTCCTACGAGCAGTACTTC. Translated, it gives CASGRGGSYEQYF.

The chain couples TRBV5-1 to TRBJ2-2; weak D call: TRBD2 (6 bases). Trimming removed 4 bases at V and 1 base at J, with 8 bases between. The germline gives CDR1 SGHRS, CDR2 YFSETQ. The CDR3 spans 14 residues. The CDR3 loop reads CASSPGLNTGELFF. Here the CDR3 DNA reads TGCGCCAGCAGCCCGGGACTGAACACCGGGGAGCTGTTTTTT.

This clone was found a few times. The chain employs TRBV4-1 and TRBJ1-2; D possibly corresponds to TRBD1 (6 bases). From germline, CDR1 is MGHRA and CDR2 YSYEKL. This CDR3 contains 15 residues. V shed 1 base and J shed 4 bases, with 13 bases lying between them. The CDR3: CASSQAPQGIYGYTF. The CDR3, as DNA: TGCGCCAGCAGCCAAGCCCCTCAGGGGATCTATGGCTACACCTTC.

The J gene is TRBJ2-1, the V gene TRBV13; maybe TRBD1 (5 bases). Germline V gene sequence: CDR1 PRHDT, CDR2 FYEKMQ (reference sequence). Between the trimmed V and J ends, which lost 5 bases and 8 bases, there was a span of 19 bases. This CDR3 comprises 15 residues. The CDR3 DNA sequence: TGTGCCAGCAGCCGCCAGGGAAAAGGTTTAGATGAGCAGTTCTTC. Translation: CASSRQGKGLDEQFF.

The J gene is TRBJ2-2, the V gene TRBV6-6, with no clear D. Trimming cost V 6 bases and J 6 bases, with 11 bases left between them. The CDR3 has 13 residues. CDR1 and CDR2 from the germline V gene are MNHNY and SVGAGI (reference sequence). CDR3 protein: CASRPFSPGELFF. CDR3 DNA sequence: TGTGCCAGCAGGCCCTTCAGTCCCGGGGAGCTGTTTTTT.

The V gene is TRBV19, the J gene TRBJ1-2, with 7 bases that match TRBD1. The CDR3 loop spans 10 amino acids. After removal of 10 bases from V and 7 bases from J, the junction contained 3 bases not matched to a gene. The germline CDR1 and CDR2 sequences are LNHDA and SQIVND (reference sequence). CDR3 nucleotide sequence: TGTGCCACCAGACAGGGTGGCTACACCTTC. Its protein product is CATRQGGYTF.

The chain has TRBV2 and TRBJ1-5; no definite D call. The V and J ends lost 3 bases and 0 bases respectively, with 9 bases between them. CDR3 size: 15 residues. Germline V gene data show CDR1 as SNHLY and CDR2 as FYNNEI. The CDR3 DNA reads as TGTGCCAGCAGTGAGATCAGTTTTAGCAATCAGCCCCAGCATTTT. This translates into CASSEISFSNQPQHF.

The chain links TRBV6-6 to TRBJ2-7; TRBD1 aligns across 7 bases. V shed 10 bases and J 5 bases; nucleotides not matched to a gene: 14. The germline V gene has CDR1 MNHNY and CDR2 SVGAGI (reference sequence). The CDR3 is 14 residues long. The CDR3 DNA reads TGTGCCACCCGCGACAGGGAAGCAAACCACGAGCAGTACTTC. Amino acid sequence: CATRDREANHEQYF.

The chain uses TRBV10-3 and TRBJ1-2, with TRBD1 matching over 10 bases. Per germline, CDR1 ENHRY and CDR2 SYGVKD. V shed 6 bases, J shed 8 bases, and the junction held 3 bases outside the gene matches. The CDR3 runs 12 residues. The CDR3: CAIRGTGEGYTF. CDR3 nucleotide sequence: TGTGCCATCAGAGGGACAGGGGAAGGCTACACCTTC.

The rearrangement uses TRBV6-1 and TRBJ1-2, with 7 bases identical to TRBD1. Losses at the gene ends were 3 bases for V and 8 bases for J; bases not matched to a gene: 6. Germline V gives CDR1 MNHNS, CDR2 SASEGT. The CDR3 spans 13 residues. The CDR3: CASSETGRTGYTF. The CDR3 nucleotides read TGTGCCAGCAGTGAGACAGGGCGTACGGGCTACACCTTC.

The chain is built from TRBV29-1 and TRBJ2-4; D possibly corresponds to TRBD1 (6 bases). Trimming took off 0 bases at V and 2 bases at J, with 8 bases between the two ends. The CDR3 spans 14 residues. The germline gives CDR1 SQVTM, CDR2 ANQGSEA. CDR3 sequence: CSVEDQGTKNIQYF. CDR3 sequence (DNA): TGCAGCGTTGAAGATCAGGGGACCAAAAACATTCAGTACTTC.

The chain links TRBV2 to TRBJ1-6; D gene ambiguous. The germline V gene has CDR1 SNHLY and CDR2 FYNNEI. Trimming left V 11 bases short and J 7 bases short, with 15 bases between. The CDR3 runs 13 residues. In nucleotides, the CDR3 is TGTGCCCGATCCGGGTCCGGGAATTCACCCCTCCACTTT. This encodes CARSGSGNSPLHF.

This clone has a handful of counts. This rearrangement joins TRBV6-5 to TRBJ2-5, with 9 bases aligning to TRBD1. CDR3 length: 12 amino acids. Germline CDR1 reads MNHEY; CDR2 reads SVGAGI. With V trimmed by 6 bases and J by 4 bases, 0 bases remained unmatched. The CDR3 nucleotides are TGTGCCAGCAGACAGGGGGCAGAGACCCAGTACTTC. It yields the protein CASRQGAETQYF.

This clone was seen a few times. CDR3 residues: CASSYSGGAGEQYF. DNA of the CDR3: TGTGCCAGCAGCTATAGCGGGGGGGCGGGGGAGCAGTACTTC. This chain connects TRBV11-2 to TRBJ2-7; 11 bases fit TRBD2. V lost 4 bases and J lost 7; bases outside the gene matches: 6. There are 14 residues in the CDR3. Germline-derived CDR1 and CDR2 are SGHAT and FQNNGV.

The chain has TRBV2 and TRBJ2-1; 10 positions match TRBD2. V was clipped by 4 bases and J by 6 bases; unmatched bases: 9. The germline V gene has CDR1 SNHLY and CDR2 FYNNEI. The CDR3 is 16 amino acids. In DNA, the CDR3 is TGTGCCAGCAGTGCTAGCGGGGGCCATGGGCGCAATGAGCAGTTCTTC. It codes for CASSASGGHGRNEQFF.

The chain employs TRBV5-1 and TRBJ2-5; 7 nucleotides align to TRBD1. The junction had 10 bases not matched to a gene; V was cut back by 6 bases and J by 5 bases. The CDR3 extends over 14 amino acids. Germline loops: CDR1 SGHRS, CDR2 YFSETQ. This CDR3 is CASNNQGVGETQYF. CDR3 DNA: TGCGCCAGCAACAACCAGGGGGTGGGGGAGACCCAGTACTTC. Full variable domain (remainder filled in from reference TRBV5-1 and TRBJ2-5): KAGVTQTPRYLIKTRGQQVTLSCSPISGHRSVSWYQQTPGQGLQFLFEYFSETQRNKGNFPGRFSGRQFSNSRSEMNVSTLELGDSALYLCASNNQGVGETQYFGPGTRLLVL.

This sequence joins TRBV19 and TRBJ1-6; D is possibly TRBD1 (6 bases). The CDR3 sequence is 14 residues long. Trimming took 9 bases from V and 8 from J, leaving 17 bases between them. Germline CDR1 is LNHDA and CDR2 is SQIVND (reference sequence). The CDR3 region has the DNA TGTGCCAGCACACAGGGTGTGGGGGATTCACCCCTCCACTTT. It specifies CASTQGVGDSPLHF. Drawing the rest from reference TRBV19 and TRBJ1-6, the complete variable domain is DGGITQSPKYLFRKEGQNVTLSCEQNLNHDAMYWYRQDPGQGLRLIYYSQIVNDFQKGDIAEGYSVSREKKESFPLTVTSAQKNPTAFYLCASTQGVGDSPLHFGNGTRLTVT.

CDR3 nucleotide sequence: TGCAGCGTTGAGGACCCAGGGCCTGGCTACACCTTC. This translates into CSVEDPGPGYTF. The genes are TRBV29-1 and TRBJ1-2; D perhaps matches TRBD1 (5 bases). This CDR3 comprises 12 residues. V was shortened by 3 bases and J by 7 bases, with 12 bases between the two germline ends. Germline CDR1 and CDR2: SQVTM and ANQGSEA.